The T cell receptor (beta chain) described here comes from a study of early T cells in non-severe SARS-CoV-2 infection. TCRdb re-called the 5' RACE reads with MiXCR, one entry per CDR3 protein. Of under 90,000 distinct CDR3 sequences in the sample, 13% are singletons; the top ten hold nearly 6%. V was shortened by 0 bases and J by 9 bases, with 18 bases between the two germline ends. In germline, CDR1 is SGHVS, CDR2 FQNEAQ. The CDR3 contains 16 residues. The genes are TRBV7-8 and TRBJ1-5; D is ambiguous. This sequence was found in an adult who was a healthcare worker with PCR-confirmed SARS-CoV-2 infection or an uninfected control (not recorded which). The sequenced sample consisted of whole blood. CDR3 coding DNA: TGTGCCAGCAGCTTAGCGGGAGCGTTGGGTCAGGTGCCCCAGCATTTT. It encodes CASSLAGALGQVPQHF.